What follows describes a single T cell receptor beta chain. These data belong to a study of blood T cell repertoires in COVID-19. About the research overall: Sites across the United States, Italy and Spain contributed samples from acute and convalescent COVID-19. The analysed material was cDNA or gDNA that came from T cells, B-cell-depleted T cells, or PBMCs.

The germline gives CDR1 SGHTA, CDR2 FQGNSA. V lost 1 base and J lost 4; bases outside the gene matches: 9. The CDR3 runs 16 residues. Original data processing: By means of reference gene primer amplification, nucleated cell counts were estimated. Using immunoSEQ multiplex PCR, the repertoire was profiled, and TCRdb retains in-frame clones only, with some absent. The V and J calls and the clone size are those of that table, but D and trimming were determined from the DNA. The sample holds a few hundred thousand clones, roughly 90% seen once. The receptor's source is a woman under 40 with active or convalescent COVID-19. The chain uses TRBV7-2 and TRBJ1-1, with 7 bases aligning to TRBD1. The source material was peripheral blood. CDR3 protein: CASSLGLTGRTTEAFF. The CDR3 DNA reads TGTGCCAGCAGCTTAGGCCTGACAGGGAGAACCACTGAAGCTTTCTTT.